This TCR beta chain was sequenced in a study of T cells and copy number aberrations in small-cell lung cancer. Donors were all either smokers or heavy second-hand smokers. Each formalin-fixed paraffin-embedded tumor block contributed three regions chosen by a grid layout. The germline gives CDR1 MNHNY, CDR2 SVGAGI (reference sequence). Trimming took 6 bases from V and 5 from J, leaving 13 bases between them. This CDR3 has 13 residues. Using immunoSEQ multiplex PCR, the repertoire was profiled, and TCRdb retains in-frame clones only, with some absent. Of 1,000 or so clones listed, around 86% were seen once; the top ten hold roughly 5%.

The sequence came from a man in his sixties with small cell lung cancer. The sequencing sample was made of tumor tissue. The chain links TRBV6-6 to TRBJ2-5, with D hard to call. CDR3: CASSPVELETQYF. CDR3 sequence (DNA): TGTGCCAGCAGCCCAGTGGAGCTGGAGACCCAGTACTTC.